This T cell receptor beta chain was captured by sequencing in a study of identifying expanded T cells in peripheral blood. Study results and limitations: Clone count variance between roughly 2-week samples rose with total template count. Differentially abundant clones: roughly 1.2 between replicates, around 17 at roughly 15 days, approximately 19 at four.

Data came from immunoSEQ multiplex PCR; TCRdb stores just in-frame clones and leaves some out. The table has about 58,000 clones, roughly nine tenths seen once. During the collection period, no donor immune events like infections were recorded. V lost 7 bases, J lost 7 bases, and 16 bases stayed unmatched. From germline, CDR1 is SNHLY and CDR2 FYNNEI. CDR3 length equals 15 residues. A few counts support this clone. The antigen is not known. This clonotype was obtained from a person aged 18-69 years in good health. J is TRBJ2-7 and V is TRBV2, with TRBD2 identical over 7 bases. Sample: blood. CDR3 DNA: TGTGCCAGCAAAGCTAGCGGAGCTGGTTGGGGTGAGCAGTACTTC. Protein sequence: CASKASGAGWGEQYF. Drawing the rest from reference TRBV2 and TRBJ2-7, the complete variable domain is EPEVTQTPSHQVTQMGQEVILRCVPISNHLYFYWYRQILGQKVEFLVSFYNNEISEKSEIFDDQFSVERPDGSNFTLKIRSTKLEDSAMYFCASKASGAGWGEQYFGPGTRLTVT.